This entry describes one TCR beta chain. The antigen is undetermined. PCR was performed using 60 Vbeta and 13 Jbeta primers. As processed by the authors: A later analysis counted roughly 74 million unique TCR beta chains, roughly 11 million shared. The method was immunoSEQ multiplex PCR; TCRdb's version includes in-frame clones alone and lacks a portion of them. V and J calls and clone size come straight from that table; D and trimming were deduced from the DNA. The profile shows about 140,000 clones, roughly 80% of them singletons. This specimen belongs to a study of cytomegalovirus exposure and HLA in healthy donors. Study-level results: In a later analysis, donors in an Asian-associated ancestry cluster reportedly had fewer N-insertions in productive TCRs than the cohort mean. A link between a missense DCLRE1C variant and TCR beta V- and J-gene trimming emerged from a later analysis.

Per germline, CDR1 SGHTA and CDR2 FQGNSA. With 2 bases removed from V and 3 bases from J, the gap between germline ends came to 10 bases. CDR3 length equals 15 residues. This chain links TRBV7-2 with TRBJ2-2; D is unclear. Source material: PBMCs. The sequence derives from a female donor in good health and CMV-seronegative. CDR3 nucleotides: TGTGCCAGCAGCTTAATCAGCGCCCACACCGGGGAGCTGTTTTTT. This encodes CASSLISAHTGELFF.